Sequencing of this T cell receptor beta chain was carried out in a study of blood T cell repertoires in COVID-19. On the study more broadly: The cDNA or gDNA used as material had been derived from T cells, B-cell-depleted T cells, or PBMCs.

Germline-derived CDR1 and CDR2 are SGHTA and FQGNSA. The CDR3 totals 15 residues. J gave up 3 bases and V 5 bases, and 6 bases lay outside the gene matches. Per the original data handling: The authors estimated nucleated cell counts from reference gene primer amplification. The data were produced by immunoSEQ multiplex PCR, yet TCRdb's version contains in-frame clones alone and is incomplete. Clone size and V and J calls were adopted from that table, with D and trimming inferred from the DNA. In the table there are approximately 97,000 clones, 90% of which are singletons. The clonotype was recovered from a man in his fifties or sixties with acute or convalescent COVID-19. The sample consisted of peripheral blood. The chain combines TRBV7-2 with TRBJ1-1; 10 bases align to TRBD1. The DNA for the CDR3 is TGTGCCAGCAGCCTCGGGACAGGGGCCCACACTGAAGCTTTCTTT. Translated: CASSLGTGAHTEAFF.